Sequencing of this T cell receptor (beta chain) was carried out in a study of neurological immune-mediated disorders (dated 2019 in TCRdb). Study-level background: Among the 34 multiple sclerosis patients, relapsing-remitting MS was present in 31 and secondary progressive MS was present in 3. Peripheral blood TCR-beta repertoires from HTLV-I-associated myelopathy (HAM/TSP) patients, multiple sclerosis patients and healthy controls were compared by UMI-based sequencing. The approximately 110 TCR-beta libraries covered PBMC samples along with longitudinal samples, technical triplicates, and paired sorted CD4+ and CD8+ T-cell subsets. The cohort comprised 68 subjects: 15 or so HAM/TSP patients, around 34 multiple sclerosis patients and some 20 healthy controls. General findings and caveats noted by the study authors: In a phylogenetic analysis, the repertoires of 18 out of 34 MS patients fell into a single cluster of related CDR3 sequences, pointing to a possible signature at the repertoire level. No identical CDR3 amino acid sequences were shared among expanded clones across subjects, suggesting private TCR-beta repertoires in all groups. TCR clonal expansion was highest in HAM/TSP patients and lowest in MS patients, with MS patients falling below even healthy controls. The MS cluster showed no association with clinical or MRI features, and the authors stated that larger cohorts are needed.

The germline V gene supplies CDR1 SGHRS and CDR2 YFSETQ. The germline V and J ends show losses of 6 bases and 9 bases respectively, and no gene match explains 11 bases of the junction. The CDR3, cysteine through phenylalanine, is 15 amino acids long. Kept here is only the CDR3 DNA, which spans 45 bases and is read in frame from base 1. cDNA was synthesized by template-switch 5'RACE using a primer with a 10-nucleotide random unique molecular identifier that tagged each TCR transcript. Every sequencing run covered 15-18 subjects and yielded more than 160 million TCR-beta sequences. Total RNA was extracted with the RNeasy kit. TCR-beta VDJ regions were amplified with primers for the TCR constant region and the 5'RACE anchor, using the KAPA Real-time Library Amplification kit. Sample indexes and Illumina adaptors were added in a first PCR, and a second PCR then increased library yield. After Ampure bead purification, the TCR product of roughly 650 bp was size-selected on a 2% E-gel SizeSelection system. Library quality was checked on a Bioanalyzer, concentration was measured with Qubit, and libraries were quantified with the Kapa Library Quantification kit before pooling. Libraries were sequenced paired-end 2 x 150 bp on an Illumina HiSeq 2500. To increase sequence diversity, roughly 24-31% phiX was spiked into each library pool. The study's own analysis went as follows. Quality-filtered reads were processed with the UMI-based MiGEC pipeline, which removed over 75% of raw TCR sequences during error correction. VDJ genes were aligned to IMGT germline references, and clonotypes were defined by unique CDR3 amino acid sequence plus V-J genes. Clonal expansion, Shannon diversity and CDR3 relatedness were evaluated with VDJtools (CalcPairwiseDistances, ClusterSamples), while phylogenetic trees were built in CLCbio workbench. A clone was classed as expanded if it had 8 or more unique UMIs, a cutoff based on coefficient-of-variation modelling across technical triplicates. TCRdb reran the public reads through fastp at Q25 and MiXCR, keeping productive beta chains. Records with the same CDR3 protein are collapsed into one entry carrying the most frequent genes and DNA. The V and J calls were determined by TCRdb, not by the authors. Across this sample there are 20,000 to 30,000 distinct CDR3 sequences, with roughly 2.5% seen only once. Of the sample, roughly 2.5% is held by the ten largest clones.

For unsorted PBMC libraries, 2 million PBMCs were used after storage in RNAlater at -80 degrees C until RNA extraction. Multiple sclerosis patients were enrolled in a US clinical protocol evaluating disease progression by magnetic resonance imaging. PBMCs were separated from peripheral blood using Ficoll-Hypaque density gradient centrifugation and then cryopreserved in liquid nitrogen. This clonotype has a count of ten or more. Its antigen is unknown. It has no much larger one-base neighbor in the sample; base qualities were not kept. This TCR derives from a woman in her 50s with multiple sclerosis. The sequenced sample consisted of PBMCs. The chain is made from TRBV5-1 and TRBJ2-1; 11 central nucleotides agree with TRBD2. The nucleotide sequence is TGCGCCAGCACCCTTAGCGGGGGGGCCGATAGTGAGCAGTTCTTC. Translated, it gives CASTLSGGADSEQFF.